This TCR beta chain is from a study of cytomegalovirus exposure and HLA in healthy donors. This PCR relied on a set of 60 Vbeta primers and 13 Jbeta primers. The assay was immunoSEQ multiplex PCR, and TCRdb's table has in-frame clones only and misses some. The sample includes over 120,000 clones, 75% to 85% of them seen just once. This CDR3 is 14 amino acids long. Germline values: CDR1 MNHEY, CDR2 SVGAGI. Trimming stripped 7 bases from V and 4 bases from J, with 14 bases between. The TCR sequence derives from a woman aged 18-29 years in good health and CMV-seropositive. The source material was PBMCs. This chain joins TRBV6-5 and TRBJ1-5; D is unresolved. The CDR3 spells CASKGGSKNQPQHF. Written as DNA, the CDR3 is TGTGCCAGCAAGGGAGGGTCTAAGAATCAGCCCCAGCATTTT.